This T cell receptor (beta chain) stems from a study of blood T cell repertoires in COVID-19. The wider study: Nucleic acid was either cDNA or gDNA, and it came from T cells, B-cell-depleted T cells, or PBMCs.

This CDR3 has 15 amino acids. The V gene lost 0 bases and the J gene lost 2 bases, with 11 bases spanning the gap. Germline V gene sequence: CDR1 LGHDT, CDR2 YNNKEL (reference sequence). In the original analysis: Estimated nucleated cell counts came from reference gene primer amplification. Sequencing used immunoSEQ multiplex PCR; TCRdb keeps in-frame clones, though not all of them. That table furnishes V, J and clone size, whereas the DNA furnished D and trimming. The sample includes about 300,000 clones, about 85% of them seen just once. The sample was peripheral blood. The TCR was taken from a man in his late teens or twenties with active or convalescent COVID-19. The rearrangement uses TRBV3-1 (or the pseudogene TRBV3-2) and TRBJ2-7, with TRBD1 as a possible D gene (6 bases). For the CDR3, the DNA is TGTGCCAGCAGCCAAGATTTTAACAGGGCCTACGAGCAGTACTTC. It encodes CASSQDFNRAYEQYF.